Below are 18 T cell receptor beta chains sequenced from a single sample in a study of blood T cell repertoires in COVID-19. This table comes from immunoSEQ multiplex PCR, and its TCRdb copy is limited to in-frame clones, with some not included. The table records about 180,000 clones, approximately 88% of them present only once. The sample consisted of peripheral blood. The receptors were sampled from a woman in her twenties or thirties with acute or convalescent COVID-19.

The chain combines TRBV18 with TRBJ2-1; 9 nucleotides match TRBD2. J lost 8 bases, V lost 2 bases, and 4 bases had no gene match. CDR3 length: 14 amino acids. The germline gives CDR1 KGHSH, CDR2 LQKENI. The CDR3: CASSPISGRHEQFF. The CDR3 coding sequence is TGTGCCAGCTCACCAATTAGCGGGAGACATGAGCAGTTCTTC.

The V call is TRBV14, the J call TRBJ2-1; D remains ambiguous. The CDR3 loop spans 13 amino acids. V was shortened by 0 bases and J by 10 bases, with 10 bases between the two germline ends. The germline V gene encodes CDR1 SGHDN and CDR2 FVKESK. Here the CDR3 reads CASSQEILGEQFF. DNA for the CDR3: TGTGCCAGCAGCCAAGAGATCCTCGGGGAGCAGTTCTTC.

The rearrangement joins TRBV24-1 to TRBJ1-6, with D perhaps TRBD1 (5 bases). Per the germline V gene, CDR1 is KGHDR and CDR2 is SFDVKD. Trimming shortened V by 5 bases and J by 6 bases, and 7 bases separated the two germline ends. There are 13 residues in the CDR3. Written as DNA, the CDR3 is TGTGCCACCAGTGCAGGGCTTAATTCACCCCTCCACTTT. Its protein product is CATSAGLNSPLHF.

The V and J genes are TRBV7-8 and TRBJ2-5; 8 nucleotides match TRBD2. The length of the CDR3 is 15 residues. After removal of 1 base from V and 1 base from J, the junction contained 2 bases not matched to a gene. CDR1 SGHVS and CDR2 FQNEAQ come from the germline V gene. CDR3 DNA sequence: TGTGCCAGCAGCTTAGACGGGGGGGCCCAAGAGACCCAGTACTTC. Translation gives CASSLDGGAQETQYF.

The genes are TRBV27 and TRBJ2-1; maybe TRBD2 (6 bases). Trimming shortened V by 6 bases and J by 6 bases, and 12 bases separated the two germline ends. The CDR3 length is 13 residues. Germline V gene sequence: CDR1 MNHEY, CDR2 SMNVEV (reference sequence). CDR3 DNA: TGTGCCAGCAGGGATAGCGGCCTCAATGAGCAGTTCTTC. This translates into CASRDSGLNEQFF.

V and J are TRBV5-1 and TRBJ1-4; 9 nucleotides line up with TRBD1. The CDR3 totals 14 residues. V lost 4 bases and J lost 6; bases outside the gene matches: 4. Germline-derived CDR1 and CDR2 are SGHRS and YFSETQ. CDR3 sequence (DNA): TGCGCCAGCAGCCGTTGGGACAGGGATGAAAAACTGTTTTTT. It translates to CASSRWDRDEKLFF.

The chain has TRBV4-1 and TRBJ1-1; 10 positions match TRBD1. This CDR3 region has 17 residues. Germline V gene lookup returns CDR1 MGHRA and CDR2 YSYEKL. V lost 1 base and J lost 1; bases outside the gene matches: 6. The CDR3 region has the DNA TGCGCCAGCAGCCAAGTCCCGGGACAGGGGCCGAACACTGAAGCTTTCTTT. This gives the protein CASSQVPGQGPNTEAFF.

The chain uses TRBV28 and TRBJ1-4, with D unresolved. Trimming removed 5 bases at V and 8 bases at J, with 21 bases between. CDR1 and CDR2 from the germline V gene are MDHEN and SYDVKM. The CDR3 is 16 amino acids. The CDR3 DNA reads TGTGCCAGCAGTAACTCCGAGAGGGCCGTTGTAGAAAAACTGTTTTTT. Translated: CASSNSERAVVEKLFF.

V usage is TRBV11-2 and J usage is TRBJ1-1; D gene uncertain. Germline V gives CDR1 SGHAT, CDR2 FQNNGV. Trimming shortened V by 1 base and J by 3 bases, and 6 bases separated the two germline ends. This CDR3 has 13 residues. The CDR3 DNA follows: TGTGCCAGCAGCTTAGTTGGAGACACTGAAGCTTTCTTT. It translates to CASSLVGDTEAFF. Using reference TRBV11-2 and TRBJ1-1 for the parts outside the CDR3, the full variable domain is EAGVAQSPRYKIIEKRQSVAFWCNPISGHATLYWYQQILGQGPKLLIQFQNNGVVDDSQLPKDRFSAERLKGVDSTLKIQPAKLEDSAVYLCASSLVGDTEAFFGQGTRLTVV.

The V and J genes are TRBV6-1 and TRBJ2-7, with TRBD1 matching 10 bases. CDR1 and CDR2 from the germline V gene are MNHNS and SASEGT. Unmatched junction bases numbered 2, after V lost 2 bases and J lost 4 bases. The CDR3 loop spans 14 amino acids. Here the CDR3 reads CASSETGQGYEQYF. The CDR3 coding sequence is TGTGCCAGCAGTGAAACGGGACAGGGGTACGAGCAGTACTTC.

The chain links TRBV21-1 to TRBJ2-6; the tabulated D call, TRBD2, remains unverified against the DNA. TRBV21-1 counts as a pseudogene. CDR3 length equals 19 residues. The CDR3 DNA reads TGTGCCAGCAGCAGGGGGGGACTAGCGGGAGTATCCGGGGCCAACGTCCTGACTTTC. Its translation is CASSRGGLAGVSGANVLTF.

This clone appeared once. V gene TRBV30 combines with J gene TRBJ2-2; 11 nucleotides align to TRBD2. V was pared by 5 bases and J by 6 bases, with 17 bases of the junction left unmatched. The CDR3 is 18 amino acids. CDR1 is GTSNPN, CDR2 SVGIG, per germline (reference sequence). CDR3 in DNA: TGTGCCTGGGCCTCCGGGACTAGCGGACTAGCGCACCCCGGGGAGCTGTTTTTT. Amino acid sequence: CAWASGTSGLAHPGELFF. Filled out from reference TRBV30 and TRBJ2-2, the complete variable domain reads SQTIHQWPATLVQPVGSPLSLECTVEGTSNPNLYWYRQAAGRGLQLLFYSVGIGQISSEVPQNLSASRPQDRQFILSSKKLLLSDSGFYLCAWASGTSGLAHPGELFFGEGSRLTVL.

The chain has TRBV23-1 and TRBJ2-4, with D maybe TRBD2 (6 bases). TRBV23-1 has ORF status, its function being uncertain. Deletions cut 1 base from V and 3 bases from J, with 13 bases between. The CDR3 runs to 16 residues. CDR3 sequence: CASSQYGLIGKNIQYF. As DNA, the CDR3 is TGCGCCAGCAGTCAATACGGACTAATAGGCAAAAACATTCAGTACTTC.

The chain joins TRBV19 to TRBJ2-2; TRBD1 agrees at 8 bases. Germline V lookup: CDR1 LNHDA, CDR2 SQIVND (reference sequence). This CDR3 is built from 16 residues. V was clipped by 3 bases and J by 7 bases; unmatched bases: 10. The CDR3 DNA reads TGTGCCAGTAGTATCCCGGGCAGGACAGGGATCGGGGAGCTGTTTTTT. It specifies CASSIPGRTGIGELFF.

The chain carries TRBV2 and TRBJ1-2; D gene unclear. Germline CDR1 SNHLY, CDR2 FYNNEI. The CDR3 is 12 amino acids. The V gene lost 6 bases and the J gene lost 3 bases, with 8 bases spanning the gap. Written as DNA, the CDR3 is TGTGCCAGCAGGGGCTGGGACTATGGCTACACCTTC. Protein: CASRGWDYGYTF.

The table lists this clone with a count of one. The V gene is TRBV11-2, the J gene TRBJ2-7; no reliable D call. Germline V gene lookup returns CDR1 SGHAT and CDR2 FQNNGV. V was shortened by 4 bases and J by 4 bases, with 11 bases between the two germline ends. The CDR3 sequence is 13 residues long. The CDR3 DNA reads as TGTGCCAGCAGCTCTCTATCCGCATACGAGCAGTACTTC. Translated: CASSSLSAYEQYF.

The chain carries TRBV1 and TRBJ1-1; the table's D gene call, TRBD1, was not cross checked with the DNA. TRBV1 is classified as a pseudogene. The CDR3 totals 13 residues. CDR3 loop: CTSGTGMNTEAFF. The CDR3 DNA follows: TGCACCAGCGGGACAGGAATGAACACTGAAGCTTTCTTT.

This chain links TRBV11-3 with TRBJ2-7; D gene uncertain. V was trimmed by 1 base and J by 8 bases, leaving 9 bases between them. The CDR3 totals 12 residues. The germline V gene encodes CDR1 SGHNT and CDR2 YENEEA. CDR3: CASSLATAKQYF. The DNA of the CDR3 is TGTGCCAGCAGCTTAGCGACTGCGAAGCAGTACTTC.